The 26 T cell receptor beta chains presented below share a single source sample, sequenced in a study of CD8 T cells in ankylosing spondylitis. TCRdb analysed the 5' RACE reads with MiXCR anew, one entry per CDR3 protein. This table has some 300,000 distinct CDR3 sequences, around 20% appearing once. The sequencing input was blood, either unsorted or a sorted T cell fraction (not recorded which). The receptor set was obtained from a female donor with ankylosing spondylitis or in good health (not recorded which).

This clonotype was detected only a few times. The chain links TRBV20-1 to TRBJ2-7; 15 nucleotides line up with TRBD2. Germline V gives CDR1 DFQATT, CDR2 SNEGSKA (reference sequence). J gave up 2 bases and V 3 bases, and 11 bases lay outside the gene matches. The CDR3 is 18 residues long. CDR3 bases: TGCAGTGCTAGCAAACCGGGACTAGCGGGAGGAACGGCCTACGAGCAGTACTTC. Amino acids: CSASKPGLAGGTAYEQYF.

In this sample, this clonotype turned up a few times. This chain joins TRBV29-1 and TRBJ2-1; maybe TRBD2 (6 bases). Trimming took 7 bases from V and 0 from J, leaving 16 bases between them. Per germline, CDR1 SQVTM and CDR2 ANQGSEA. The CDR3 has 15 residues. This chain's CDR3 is CSGAWGVHSYNEQFF. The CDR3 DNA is TGCAGCGGGGCTTGGGGGGTCCACTCCTACAATGAGCAGTTCTTC.

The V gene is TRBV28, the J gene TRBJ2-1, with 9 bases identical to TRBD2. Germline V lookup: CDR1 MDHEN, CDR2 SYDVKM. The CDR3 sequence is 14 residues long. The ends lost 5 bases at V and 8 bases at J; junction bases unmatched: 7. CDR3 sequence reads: CASSVAGDRDEQFF. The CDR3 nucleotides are TGTGCCAGCAGTGTAGCGGGAGATCGTGATGAGCAGTTCTTC.

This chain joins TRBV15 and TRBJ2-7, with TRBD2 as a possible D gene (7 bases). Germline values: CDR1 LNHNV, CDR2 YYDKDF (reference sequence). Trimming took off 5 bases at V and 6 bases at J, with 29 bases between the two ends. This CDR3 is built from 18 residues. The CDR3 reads CATSGTQRRLADFGEQYF. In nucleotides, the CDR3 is TGTGCCACCAGCGGGACACAACGGAGGCTAGCGGATTTCGGCGAGCAGTACTTC. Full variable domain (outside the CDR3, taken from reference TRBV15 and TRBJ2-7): DAMVIQNPRYQVTQFGKPVTLSCSQTLNHNVMYWYQQKSSQAPKLLFHYYDKDFNNEADTPDNFQSRRPNTSFCFLDIRSPGLGDTAMYLCATSGTQRRLADFGEQYFGPGTRLTVT.

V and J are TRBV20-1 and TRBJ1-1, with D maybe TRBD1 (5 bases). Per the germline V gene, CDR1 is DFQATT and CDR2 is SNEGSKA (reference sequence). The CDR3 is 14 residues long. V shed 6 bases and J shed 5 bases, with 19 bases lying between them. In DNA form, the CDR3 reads TGCAGTGCCCCTACCGACAGCGGTCTGACTGAAGCTTTCTTT. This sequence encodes CSAPTDSGLTEAFF.

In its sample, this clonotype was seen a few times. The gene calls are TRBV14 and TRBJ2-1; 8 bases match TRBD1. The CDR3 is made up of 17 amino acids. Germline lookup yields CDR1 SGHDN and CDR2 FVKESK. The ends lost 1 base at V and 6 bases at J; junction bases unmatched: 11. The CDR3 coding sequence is TGTGCCAGCAGCCAAGTCCGGAGGACAGGGTGGGGCAATGAGCAGTTCTTC. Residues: CASSQVRRTGWGNEQFF.

CDR3 amino acids: CSVRRREYRGEQYF. Here the CDR3 DNA reads TGCAGTGTGAGGAGACGGGAGTATCGAGGCGAGCAGTACTTC. The chain uses TRBV20-1 and TRBJ2-7, with D maybe TRBD2 (6 bases). Between the trimmed V and J ends, which lost 7 bases and 6 bases, there was a span of 22 bases. Germline V lookup: CDR1 DFQATT, CDR2 SNEGSKA (reference sequence). The CDR3 totals 14 residues.

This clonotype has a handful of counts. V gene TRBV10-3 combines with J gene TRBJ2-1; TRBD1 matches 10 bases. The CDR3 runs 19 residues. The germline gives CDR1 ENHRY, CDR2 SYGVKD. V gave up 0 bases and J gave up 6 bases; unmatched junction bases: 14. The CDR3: CAISESRRFGTGDGNEQFF. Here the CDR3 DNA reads TGTGCCATCAGTGAGTCGAGGAGGTTTGGGACAGGGGACGGCAATGAGCAGTTCTTC.

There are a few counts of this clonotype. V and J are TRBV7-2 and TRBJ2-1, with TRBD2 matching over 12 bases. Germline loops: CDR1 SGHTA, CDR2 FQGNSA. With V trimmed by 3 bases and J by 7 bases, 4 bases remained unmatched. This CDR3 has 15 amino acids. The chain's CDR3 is CASSFLAGGPNEQFF. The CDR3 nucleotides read TGTGCCAGCAGCTTTCTAGCGGGAGGGCCGAATGAGCAGTTCTTC.

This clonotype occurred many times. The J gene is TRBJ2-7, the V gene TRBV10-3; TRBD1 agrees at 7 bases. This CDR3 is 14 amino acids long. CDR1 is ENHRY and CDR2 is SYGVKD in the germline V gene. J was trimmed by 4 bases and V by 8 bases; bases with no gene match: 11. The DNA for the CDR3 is TGTGCCATCGGCGTGGGGACAGTCCAATACGAGCAGTACTTC. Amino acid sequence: CAIGVGTVQYEQYF.

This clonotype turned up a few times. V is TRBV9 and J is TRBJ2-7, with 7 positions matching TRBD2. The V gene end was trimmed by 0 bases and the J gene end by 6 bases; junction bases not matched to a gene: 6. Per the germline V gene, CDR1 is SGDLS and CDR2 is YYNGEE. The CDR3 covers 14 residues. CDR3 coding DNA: TGTGCCAGCAGCGTAGACCCGGGAGGCCCCGAGCAGTACTTC. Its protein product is CASSVDPGGPEQYF. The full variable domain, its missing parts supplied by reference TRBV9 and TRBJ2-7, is DSGVTQTPKHLITATGQRVTLRCSPRSGDLSVYWYQQSLDQGLQFLIQYYNGEERAKGNILERFSAQQFPDLHSELNLSSLELGDSALYFCASSVDPGGPEQYFGPGTRLTVT.

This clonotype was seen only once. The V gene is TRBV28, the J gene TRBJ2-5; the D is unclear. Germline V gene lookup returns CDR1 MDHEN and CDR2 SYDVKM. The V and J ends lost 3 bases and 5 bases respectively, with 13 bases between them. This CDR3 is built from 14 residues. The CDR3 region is CASSLSRPDETQYF. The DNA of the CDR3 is TGTGCCAGCAGTTTGTCCAGGCCCGACGAGACCCAGTACTTC.

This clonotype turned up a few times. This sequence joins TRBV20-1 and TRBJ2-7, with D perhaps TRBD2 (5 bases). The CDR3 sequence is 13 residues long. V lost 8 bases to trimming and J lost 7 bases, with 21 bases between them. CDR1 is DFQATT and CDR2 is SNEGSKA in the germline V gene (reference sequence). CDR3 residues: CSIEAPDPGEQYF. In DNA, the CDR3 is TGCAGTATCGAAGCACCGGACCCGGGGGAGCAGTACTTC.

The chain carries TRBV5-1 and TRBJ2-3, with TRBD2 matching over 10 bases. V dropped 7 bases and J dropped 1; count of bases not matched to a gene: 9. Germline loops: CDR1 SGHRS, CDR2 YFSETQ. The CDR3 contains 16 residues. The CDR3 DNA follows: TGCGCCAGCTCCTCGGGTAGCGGGAGGCGCACAGATACGCAGTATTTT. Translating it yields CASSSGSGRRTDTQYF.

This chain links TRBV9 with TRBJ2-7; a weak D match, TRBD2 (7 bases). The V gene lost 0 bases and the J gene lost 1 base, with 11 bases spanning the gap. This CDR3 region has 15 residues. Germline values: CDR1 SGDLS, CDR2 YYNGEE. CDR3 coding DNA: TGTGCCAGCAGCGTAGCGGGGGGCCCATCCTACGAGCAGTACTTC. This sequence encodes CASSVAGGPSYEQYF.

CDR3: CASSSGPGYGYTF. DNA for the CDR3: TGTGCCAGCAGCTCGGGACCGGGCTATGGCTACACCTTC. This chain connects TRBV7-9 to TRBJ1-2, with D possibly TRBD1 on 5 matching bases. V lost 4 bases and J 4 bases, leaving 10 bases between the germline ends. The length of the CDR3 is 13 residues. Germline V lookup: CDR1 SEHNR, CDR2 FQNEAQ (reference sequence).

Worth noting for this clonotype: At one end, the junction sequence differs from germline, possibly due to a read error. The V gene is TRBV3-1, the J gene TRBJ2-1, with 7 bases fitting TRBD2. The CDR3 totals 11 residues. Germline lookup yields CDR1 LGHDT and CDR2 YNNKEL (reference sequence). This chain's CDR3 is CASSEGGSPLF. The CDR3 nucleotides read TGTGCCAGCAGCGAAGGCGGGAGCCCCCTCTTC.

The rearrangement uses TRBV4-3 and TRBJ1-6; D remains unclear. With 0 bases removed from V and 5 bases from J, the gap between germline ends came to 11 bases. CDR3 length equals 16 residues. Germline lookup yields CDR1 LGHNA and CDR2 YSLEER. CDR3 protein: CASSQEWQDDNSPLHF. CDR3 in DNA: TGCGCCAGCAGCCAAGAATGGCAGGACGATAATTCACCCCTCCACTTT.

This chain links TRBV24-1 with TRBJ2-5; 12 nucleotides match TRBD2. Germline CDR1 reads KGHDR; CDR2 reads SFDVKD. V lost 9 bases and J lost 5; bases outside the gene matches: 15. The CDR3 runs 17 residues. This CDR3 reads CATQLYRLAGEKETQYF. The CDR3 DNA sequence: TGTGCCACCCAACTATACAGACTAGCGGGAGAGAAGGAGACCCAGTACTTC.

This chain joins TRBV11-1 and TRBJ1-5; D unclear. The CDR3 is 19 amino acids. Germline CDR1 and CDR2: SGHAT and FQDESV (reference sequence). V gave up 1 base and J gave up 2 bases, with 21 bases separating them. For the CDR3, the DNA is TGTGCCAGCAGCTTAGGTACCCTCGGGTTCGCGGCGGGCAATCAGCCCCAGCATTTT. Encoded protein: CASSLGTLGFAAGNQPQHF.

This CDR3 reads CSSEGASYEQYF. The CDR3, as DNA: TGCAGTTCGGAGGGGGCTTCCTACGAGCAGTACTTC. The rearrangement joins TRBV20-1 to TRBJ2-7; weak D call: TRBD1 (7 bases). Germline loops: CDR1 DFQATT, CDR2 SNEGSKA (reference sequence). The CDR3 sequence is 12 residues long. The V and J ends lost 8 bases and 1 base respectively, with 12 bases between them.

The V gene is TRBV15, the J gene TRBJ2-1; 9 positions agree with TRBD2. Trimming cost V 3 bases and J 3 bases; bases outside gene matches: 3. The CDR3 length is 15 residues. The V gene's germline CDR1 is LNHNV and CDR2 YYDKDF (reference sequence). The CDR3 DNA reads TGTGCCACCAGCAGTCGAGCGGGAGGCTACAATGAGCAGTTCTTC. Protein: CATSSRAGGYNEQFF.

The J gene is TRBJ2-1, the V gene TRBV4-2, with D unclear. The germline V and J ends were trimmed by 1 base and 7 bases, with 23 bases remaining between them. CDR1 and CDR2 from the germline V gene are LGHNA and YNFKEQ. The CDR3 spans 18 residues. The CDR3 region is CASSQVYDLPTHLNEQFF. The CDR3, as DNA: TGTGCCAGCAGCCAAGTTTACGATCTACCTACACACCTTAATGAGCAGTTCTTC.

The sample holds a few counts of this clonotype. The CDR3 loop is CSASGRAIDTQYF. The CDR3 nucleotides read TGCAGCGCTAGCGGGAGGGCAATAGATACGCAGTATTTT. The chain has TRBV29-1 and TRBJ2-3; 12 positions agree with TRBD2. This CDR3 has 13 residues. V dropped 7 bases and J dropped 5; count of bases not matched to a gene: 4. Germline CDR1 reads SQVTM; CDR2 reads ANQGSEA.

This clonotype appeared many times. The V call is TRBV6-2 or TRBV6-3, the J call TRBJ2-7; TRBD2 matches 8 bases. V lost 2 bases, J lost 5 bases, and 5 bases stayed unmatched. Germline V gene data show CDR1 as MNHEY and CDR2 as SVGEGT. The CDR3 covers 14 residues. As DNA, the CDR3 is TGTGCCAGCAGTTACCGGATCGGGGGGGACGAGCAGTACTTC. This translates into CASSYRIGGDEQYF.

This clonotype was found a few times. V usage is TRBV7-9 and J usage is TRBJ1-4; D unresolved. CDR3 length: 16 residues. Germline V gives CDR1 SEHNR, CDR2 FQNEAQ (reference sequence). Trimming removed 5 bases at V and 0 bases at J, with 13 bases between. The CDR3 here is CASSPNNRTTNEKLFF. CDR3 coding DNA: TGTGCCAGCAGCCCCAACAACAGAACAACTAATGAAAAACTGTTTTTT. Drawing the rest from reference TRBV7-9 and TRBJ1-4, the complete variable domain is DTGVSQNPRHKITKRGQNVTFRCDPISEHNRLYWYRQTLGQGPEFLTYFQNEAQLEKSRLLSDRFSAERPKGSFSTLEIQRTEQGDSAMYLCASSPNNRTTNEKLFFGSGTQLSVL.